This section outlines one T cell receptor beta chain sequence together with its context. Its antigen is unknown. The junction and the germline gene differ at one end; a read error may be behind it. The source of the sample is a study of T cell responses to AZD1222 COVID-19 vaccine. Overall study: Analyses pooled second doses at about 4 or about 12 weeks. The study, taken as a whole, reports: Dominant CD4 TCR responses targeted spike regions 160-218 and 743-854. Most donors were white British, females outnumbered males, and clonal diversity was possibly underestimated. Rises in breadth and depth of Spike-specific TCRs came after two AZD1222 doses.

Some clones are missing from TCRdb's copy, which holds only in-frame ones; the method was immunoSEQ multiplex PCR. The table includes roughly 130,000 clones, 75% to 95% detected once. This CDR3 contains 16 residues. Germline values: CDR1 SGHDT, CDR2 YYEEEE. The sequence was collected from an adult in good health. The material was peripheral blood, obtained on day 0 of AZD1222 vaccination. This chain uses TRBV5-6 with TRBJ1-4, with a tentative D call TRBD1 (5 bases). For the CDR3, the DNA is TGTGCCAGCAGCTTGACTTATGAGACAGAGGATGAAAAGCTGTTTTTT. This sequence encodes CASSLTYETEDEKLFF.